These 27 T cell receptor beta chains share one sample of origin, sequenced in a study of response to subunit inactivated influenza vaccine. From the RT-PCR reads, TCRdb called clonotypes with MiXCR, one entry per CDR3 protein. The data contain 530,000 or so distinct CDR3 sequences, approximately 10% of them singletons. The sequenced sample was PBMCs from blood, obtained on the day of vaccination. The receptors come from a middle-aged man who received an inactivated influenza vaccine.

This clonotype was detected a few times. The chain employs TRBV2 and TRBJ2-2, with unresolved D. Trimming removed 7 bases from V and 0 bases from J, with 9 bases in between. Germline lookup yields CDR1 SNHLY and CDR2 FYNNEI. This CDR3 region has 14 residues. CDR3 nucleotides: TGTGCCAGCAACCCGGACGCGAACACCGGGGAGCTGTTTTTT. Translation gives CASNPDANTGELFF.

The CDR3: CAWSVIREPTYEQYF. CDR3 bases: TGTGCCTGGAGTGTAATACGGGAGCCCACCTACGAGCAGTACTTC. The rearrangement joins TRBV30 to TRBJ2-7; possible D gene TRBD2, 6 bases. Germline V CDR1 and CDR2: GTSNPN, SVGIG (reference sequence). The CDR3 contains 15 residues. V was clipped by 0 bases and J by 2 bases, with 14 bases between them.

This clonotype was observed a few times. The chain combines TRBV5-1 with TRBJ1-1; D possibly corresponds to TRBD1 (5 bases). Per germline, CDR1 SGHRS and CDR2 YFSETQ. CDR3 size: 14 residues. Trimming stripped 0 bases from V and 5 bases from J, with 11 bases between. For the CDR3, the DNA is TGCGCCAGCAGCTTGGAGCAGGGAATAACTGAAGCTTTCTTT. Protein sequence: CASSLEQGITEAFF.

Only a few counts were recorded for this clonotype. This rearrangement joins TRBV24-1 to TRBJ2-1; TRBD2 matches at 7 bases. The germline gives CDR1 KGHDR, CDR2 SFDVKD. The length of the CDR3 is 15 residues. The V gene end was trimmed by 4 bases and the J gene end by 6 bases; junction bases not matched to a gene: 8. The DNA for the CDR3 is TGTGCCACCAGTGACCGGGAGGAACCCGGCAATGAGCAGTTCTTC. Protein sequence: CATSDREEPGNEQFF.

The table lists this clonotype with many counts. CDR3 in DNA: TGTGCCACCAGTGACCGGAGACTAGCGGGCACAGATACGCAGTATTTT. This codes for CATSDRRLAGTDTQYF. The rearrangement joins TRBV24-1 to TRBJ2-3; 9 bases agree with TRBD2. Looked up from germline, CDR1 is KGHDR and CDR2 is SFDVKD. V was pared by 4 bases and J by 1 base, with 5 bases of the junction left unmatched. This CDR3 has 16 amino acids.

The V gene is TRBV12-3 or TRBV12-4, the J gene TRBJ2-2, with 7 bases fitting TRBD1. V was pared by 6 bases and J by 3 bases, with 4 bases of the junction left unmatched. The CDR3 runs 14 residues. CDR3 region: CASRDRLHTGELFF. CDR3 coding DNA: TGTGCCAGCAGGGACAGGCTGCACACCGGGGAGCTGTTTTTT.

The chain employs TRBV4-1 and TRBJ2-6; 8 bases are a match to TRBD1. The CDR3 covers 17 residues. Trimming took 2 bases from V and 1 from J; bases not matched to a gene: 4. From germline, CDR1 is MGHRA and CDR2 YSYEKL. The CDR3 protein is CASSQTGTGSGANVLTF. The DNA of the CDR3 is TGCGCCAGCAGCCAAACCGGGACAGGTTCTGGGGCCAACGTCCTGACTTTC.

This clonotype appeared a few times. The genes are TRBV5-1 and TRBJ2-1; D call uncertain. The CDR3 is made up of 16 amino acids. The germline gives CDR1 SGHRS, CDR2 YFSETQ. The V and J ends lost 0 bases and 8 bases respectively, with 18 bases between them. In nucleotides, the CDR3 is TGCGCCAGCAGCTTGGTGGGCCCACCTATGGTCGATGAGCAGTTCTTC. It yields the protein CASSLVGPPMVDEQFF.

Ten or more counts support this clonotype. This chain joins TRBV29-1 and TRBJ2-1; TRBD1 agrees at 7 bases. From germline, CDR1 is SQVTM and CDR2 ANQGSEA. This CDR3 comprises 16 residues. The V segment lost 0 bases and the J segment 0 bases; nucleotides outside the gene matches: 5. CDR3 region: CSVEEGGQHSYNEQFF. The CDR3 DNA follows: TGCAGCGTTGAAGAAGGGGGACAGCACTCCTACAATGAGCAGTTCTTC.

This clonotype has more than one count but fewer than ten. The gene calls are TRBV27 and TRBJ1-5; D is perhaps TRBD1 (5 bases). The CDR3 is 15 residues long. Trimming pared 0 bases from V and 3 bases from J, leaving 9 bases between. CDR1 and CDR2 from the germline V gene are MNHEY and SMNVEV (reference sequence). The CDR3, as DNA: TGTGCCAGCAGTTTATCGGCGGGGCCCAATCAGCCCCAGCATTTT. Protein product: CASSLSAGPNQPQHF.

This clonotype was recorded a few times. CDR3 coding DNA: TGCGCCAGCAGCTGGACAGGGACGGAGACCCAGTACTTC. Amino acids: CASSWTGTETQYF. The rearrangement joins TRBV5-1 to TRBJ2-5, with 8 bases lining up with TRBD1. After removal of 3 bases from V and 5 bases from J, the junction contained 3 bases not matched to a gene. The CDR3 runs 13 residues. Germline-derived CDR1 and CDR2 are SGHRS and YFSETQ.

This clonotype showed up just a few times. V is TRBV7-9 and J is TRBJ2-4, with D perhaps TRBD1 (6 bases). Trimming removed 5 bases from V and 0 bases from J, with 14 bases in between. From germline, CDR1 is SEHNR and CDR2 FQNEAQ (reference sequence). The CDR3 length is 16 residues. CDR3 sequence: CASSAPGQLAKNIQYF. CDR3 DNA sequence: TGTGCCAGCAGCGCTCCGGGACAACTAGCCAAAAACATTCAGTACTTC. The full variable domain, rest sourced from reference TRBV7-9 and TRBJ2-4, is DTGVSQNPRHKITKRGQNVTFRCDPISEHNRLYWYRQTLGQGPEFLTYFQNEAQLEKSRLLSDRFSAERPKGSFSTLEIQRTEQGDSAMYLCASSAPGQLAKNIQYFGAGTRLSVL.

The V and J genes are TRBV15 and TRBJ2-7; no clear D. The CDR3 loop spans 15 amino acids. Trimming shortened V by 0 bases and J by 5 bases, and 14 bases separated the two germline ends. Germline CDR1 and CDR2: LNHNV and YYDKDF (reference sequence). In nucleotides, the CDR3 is TGTGCCACCAGCAGAGAATGGCCGACTCGGGACGAGCAGTACTTC. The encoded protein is CATSREWPTRDEQYF.

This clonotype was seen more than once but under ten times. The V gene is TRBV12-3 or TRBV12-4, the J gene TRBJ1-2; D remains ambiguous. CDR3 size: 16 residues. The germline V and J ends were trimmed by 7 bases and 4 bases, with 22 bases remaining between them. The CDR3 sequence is CASTPRRAVFGYGYTF. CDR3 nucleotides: TGTGCCAGCACCCCCCGAAGGGCGGTTTTTGGCTATGGCTACACCTTC.

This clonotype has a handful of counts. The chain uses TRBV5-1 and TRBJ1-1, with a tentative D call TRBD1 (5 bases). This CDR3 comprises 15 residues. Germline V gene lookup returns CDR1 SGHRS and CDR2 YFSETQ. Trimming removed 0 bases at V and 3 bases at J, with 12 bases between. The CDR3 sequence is CASSLVSGGDTEAFF. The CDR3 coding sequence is TGCGCCAGCAGCTTGGTTTCAGGAGGGGACACTGAAGCTTTCTTT.

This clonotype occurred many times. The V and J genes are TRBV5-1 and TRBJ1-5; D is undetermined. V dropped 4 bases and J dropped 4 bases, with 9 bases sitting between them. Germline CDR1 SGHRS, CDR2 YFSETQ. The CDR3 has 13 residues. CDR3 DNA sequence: TGCGCCAGCAGCCGGGATCAGAATCAGCCCCAGCATTTT. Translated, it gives CASSRDQNQPQHF.

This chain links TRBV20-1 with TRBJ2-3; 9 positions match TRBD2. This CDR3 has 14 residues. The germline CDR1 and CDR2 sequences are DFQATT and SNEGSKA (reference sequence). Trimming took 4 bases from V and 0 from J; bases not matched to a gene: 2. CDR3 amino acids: CSATLAGSTDTQYF. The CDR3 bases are TGCAGTGCTACCCTAGCGGGGAGCACAGATACGCAGTATTTT.

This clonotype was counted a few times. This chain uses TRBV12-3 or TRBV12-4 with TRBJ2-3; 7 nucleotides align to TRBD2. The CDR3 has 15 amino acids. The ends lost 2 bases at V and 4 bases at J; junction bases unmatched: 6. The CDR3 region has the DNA TGTGCCAGCAGTTTACTAGAAACTAGCGCAGATACGCAGTATTTT. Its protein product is CASSLLETSADTQYF.

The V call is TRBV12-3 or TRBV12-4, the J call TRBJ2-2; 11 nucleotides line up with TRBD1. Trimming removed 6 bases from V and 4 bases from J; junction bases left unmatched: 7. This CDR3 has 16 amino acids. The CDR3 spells CASSKRGTGGTGELFF. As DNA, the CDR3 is TGTGCCAGCAGCAAGAGGGGGACAGGGGGCACCGGGGAGCTGTTTTTT.

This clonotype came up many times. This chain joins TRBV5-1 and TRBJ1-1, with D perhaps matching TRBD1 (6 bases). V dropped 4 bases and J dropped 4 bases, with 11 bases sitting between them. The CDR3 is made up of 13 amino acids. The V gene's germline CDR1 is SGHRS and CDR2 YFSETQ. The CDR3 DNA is TGCGCCAGCAGCCCTCTCAGGGGCACTGAAGCTTTCTTT. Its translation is CASSPLRGTEAFF.

The CDR3 DNA reads as TGTGCCAGTAGTATAGGTCGGTATGAGCAGTTCTTC. This sequence encodes CASSIGRYEQFF. V and J are TRBV19 and TRBJ2-1; D unclear. The CDR3 totals 12 residues. Per the germline V gene, CDR1 is LNHDA and CDR2 is SQIVND (reference sequence). The V end lost 1 base, the J end lost 8 bases, and 6 bases lay between the germline ends.

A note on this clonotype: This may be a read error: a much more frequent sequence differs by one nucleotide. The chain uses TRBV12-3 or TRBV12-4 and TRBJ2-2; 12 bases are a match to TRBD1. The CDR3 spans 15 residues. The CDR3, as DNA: TGTGACAGCAGTTTCCGGGACAGGGGGCCCGGGGAGCTGTTTTTT. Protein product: CDSSFRDRGPGELFF.

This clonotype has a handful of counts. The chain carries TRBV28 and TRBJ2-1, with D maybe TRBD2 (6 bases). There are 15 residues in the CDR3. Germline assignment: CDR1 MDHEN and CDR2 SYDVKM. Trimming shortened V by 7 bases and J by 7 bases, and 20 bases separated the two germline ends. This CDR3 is CASTLGGGLRNEQFF. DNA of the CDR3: TGTGCCAGCACCCTGGGGGGAGGCTTGAGGAATGAGCAGTTCTTC.

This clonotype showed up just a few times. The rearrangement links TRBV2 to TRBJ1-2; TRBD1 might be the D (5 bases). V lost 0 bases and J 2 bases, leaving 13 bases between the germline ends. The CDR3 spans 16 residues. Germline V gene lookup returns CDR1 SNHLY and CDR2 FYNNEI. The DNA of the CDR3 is TGTGCCAGCAGTGAAGCCCACCAGGGCGCCAACTATGGCTACACCTTC. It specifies CASSEAHQGANYGYTF.

CDR3 loop: CASSAAEGKNIQYF. Written as DNA, the CDR3 is TGTGCCAGCAGCGCAGCGGAGGGAAAAAACATTCAGTACTTC. The V call is TRBV7-9, the J call TRBJ2-4; tentative D call: TRBD2 (6 bases). Germline CDR1 is SEHNR and CDR2 is FQNEAQ (reference sequence). Deletions cut 5 bases from V and 4 bases from J, with 12 bases between. This CDR3 is 14 amino acids long.

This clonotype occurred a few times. The CDR3 sequence is CASSLGYQSPLHF. DNA of the CDR3: TGTGCCAGCAGCCTAGGATATCAATCACCCCTCCACTTT. The chain couples TRBV12-3 or TRBV12-4 to TRBJ1-6; D is undetermined. The CDR3 is 13 residues long. The V end lost 6 bases, the J end lost 10 bases, and 13 bases lay between the germline ends.

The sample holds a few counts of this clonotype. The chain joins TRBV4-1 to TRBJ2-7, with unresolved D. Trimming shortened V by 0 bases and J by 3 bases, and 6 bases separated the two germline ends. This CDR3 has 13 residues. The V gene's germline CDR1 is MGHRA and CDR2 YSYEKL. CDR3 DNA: TGCGCCAGCAGCCAAGAACCCCGCTACGAGCAGTACTTC. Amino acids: CASSQEPRYEQYF.